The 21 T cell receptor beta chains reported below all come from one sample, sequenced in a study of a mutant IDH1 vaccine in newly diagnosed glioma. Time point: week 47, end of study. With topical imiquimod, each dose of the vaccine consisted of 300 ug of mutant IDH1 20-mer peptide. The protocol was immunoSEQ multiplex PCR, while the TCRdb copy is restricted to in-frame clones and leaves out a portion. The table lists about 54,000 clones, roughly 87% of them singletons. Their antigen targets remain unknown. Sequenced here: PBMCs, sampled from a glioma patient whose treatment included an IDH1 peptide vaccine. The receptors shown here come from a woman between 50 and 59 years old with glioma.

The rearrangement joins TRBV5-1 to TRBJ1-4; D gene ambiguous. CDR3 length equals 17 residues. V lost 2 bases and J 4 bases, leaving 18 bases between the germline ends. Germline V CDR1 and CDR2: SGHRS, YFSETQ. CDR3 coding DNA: TGCGCCAGCAGCTTCCTCCAGATTTCCGACGGTAATGAAAAACTGTTTTTT. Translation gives CASSFLQISDGNEKLFF.

CDR3 DNA: TGTGCCAGCAGTGAAGCGCGAGGAATCAAAGTCTCTGGCTACACCTTC. This codes for CASSEARGIKVSGYTF. J is TRBJ1-2 and V is TRBV6-1; D not resolved. Trimming removed 0 bases from V and 7 bases from J, with 18 bases in between. Looked up from germline, CDR1 is MNHNS and CDR2 is SASEGT. This CDR3 comprises 16 residues.

CDR3 loop: CASRKGQGGPTDTQYF. In DNA, the CDR3 is TGTGCCAGCAGGAAGGGACAGGGGGGTCCCACAGATACGCAGTATTTT. The rearrangement joins TRBV25-1 to TRBJ2-3; 11 bases are shared with TRBD1. CDR3 length equals 16 residues. From germline, CDR1 is MGHDK and CDR2 SYGVNS. The V segment lost 6 bases and the J segment 2 bases; nucleotides outside the gene matches: 7.

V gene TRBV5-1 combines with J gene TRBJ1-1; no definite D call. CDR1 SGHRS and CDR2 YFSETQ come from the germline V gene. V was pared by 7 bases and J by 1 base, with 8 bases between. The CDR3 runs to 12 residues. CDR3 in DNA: TGCGCCAGCGGGGAGGGGAACACTGAAGCTTTCTTT. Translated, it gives CASGEGNTEAFF.

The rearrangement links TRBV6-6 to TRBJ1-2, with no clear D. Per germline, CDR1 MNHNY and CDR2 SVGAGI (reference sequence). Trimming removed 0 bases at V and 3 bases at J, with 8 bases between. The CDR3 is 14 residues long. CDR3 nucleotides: TGTGCCAGCAGTTACTCGAGTCCCGACTATGGCTACACCTTC. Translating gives CASSYSSPDYGYTF.

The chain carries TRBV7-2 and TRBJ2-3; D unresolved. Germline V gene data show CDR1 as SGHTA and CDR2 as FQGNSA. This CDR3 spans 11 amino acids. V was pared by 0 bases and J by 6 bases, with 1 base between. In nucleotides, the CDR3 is TGTGCCAGCAGCTTAGCTGATACGCAGTATTTT. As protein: CASSLADTQYF.

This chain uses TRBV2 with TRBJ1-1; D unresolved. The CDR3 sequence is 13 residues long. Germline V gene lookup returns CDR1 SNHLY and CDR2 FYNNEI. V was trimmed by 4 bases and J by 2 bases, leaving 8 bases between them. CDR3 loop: CASSVEGNTEAFF. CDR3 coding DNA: TGTGCCAGCAGTGTCGAGGGTAACACTGAAGCTTTCTTT.

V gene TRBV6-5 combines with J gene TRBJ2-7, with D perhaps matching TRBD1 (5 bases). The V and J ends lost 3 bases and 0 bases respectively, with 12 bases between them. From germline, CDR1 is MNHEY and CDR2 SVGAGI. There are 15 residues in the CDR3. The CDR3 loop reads CASSYAGPSSYEQYF. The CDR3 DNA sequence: TGTGCCAGCAGTTATGCAGGGCCAAGCTCCTACGAGCAGTACTTC.

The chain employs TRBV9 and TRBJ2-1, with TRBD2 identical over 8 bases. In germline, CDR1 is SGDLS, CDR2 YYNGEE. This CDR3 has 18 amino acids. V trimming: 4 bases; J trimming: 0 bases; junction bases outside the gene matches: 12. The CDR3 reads CASSPAPIAGISYNEQFF. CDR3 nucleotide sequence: TGTGCCAGCAGCCCCGCCCCAATAGCGGGGATCTCCTACAATGAGCAGTTCTTC. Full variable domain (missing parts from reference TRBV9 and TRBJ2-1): DSGVTQTPKHLITATGQRVTLRCSPRSGDLSVYWYQQSLDQGLQFLIQYYNGEERAKGNILERFSAQQFPDLHSELNLSSLELGDSALYFCASSPAPIAGISYNEQFFGPGTRLTVL.

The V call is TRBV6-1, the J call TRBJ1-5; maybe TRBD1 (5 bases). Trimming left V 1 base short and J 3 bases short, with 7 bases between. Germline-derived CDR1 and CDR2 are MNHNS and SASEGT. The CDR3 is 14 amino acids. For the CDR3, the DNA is TGTGCCAGCAGTGAAGGACAGAACAATCAGCCCCAGCATTTT. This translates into CASSEGQNNQPQHF.

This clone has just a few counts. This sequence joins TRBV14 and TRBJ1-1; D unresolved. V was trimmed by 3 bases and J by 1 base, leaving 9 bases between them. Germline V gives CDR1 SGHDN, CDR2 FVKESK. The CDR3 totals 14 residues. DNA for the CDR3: TGTGCCAGCAGCCATGGCCGAGAGAACACTGAAGCTTTCTTT. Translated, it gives CASSHGRENTEAFF. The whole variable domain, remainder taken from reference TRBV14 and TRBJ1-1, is EAGVTQFPSHSVIEKGQTVTLRCDPISGHDNLYWYRRVMGKEIKFLLHFVKESKQDESGMPNNRFLAERTGGTYSTLKVQPAELEDSGVYFCASSHGRENTEAFFGQGTRLTVV.

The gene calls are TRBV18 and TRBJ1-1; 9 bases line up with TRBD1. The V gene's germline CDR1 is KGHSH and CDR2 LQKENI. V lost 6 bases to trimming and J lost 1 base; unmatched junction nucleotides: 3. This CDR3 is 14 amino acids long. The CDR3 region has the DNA TGTGCCAGCTCCCCGGGACAGGGGAACACTGAAGCTTTCTTT. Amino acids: CASSPGQGNTEAFF. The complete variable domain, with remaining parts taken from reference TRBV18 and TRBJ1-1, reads NAGVMQNPRHLVRRRGQEARLRCSPMKGHSHVYWYRQLPEEGLKFMVYLQKENIIDESGMPKERFSAEFPKEGPSILRIQQVVRGDSAAYFCASSPGQGNTEAFFGQGTRLTVV.

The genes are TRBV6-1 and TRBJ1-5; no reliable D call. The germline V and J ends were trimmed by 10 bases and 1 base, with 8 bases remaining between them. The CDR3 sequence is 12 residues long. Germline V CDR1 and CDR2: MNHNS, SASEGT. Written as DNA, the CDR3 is TGTGCCACCCGGACGAGCAATCAGCCCCAGCATTTT. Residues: CATRTSNQPQHF.

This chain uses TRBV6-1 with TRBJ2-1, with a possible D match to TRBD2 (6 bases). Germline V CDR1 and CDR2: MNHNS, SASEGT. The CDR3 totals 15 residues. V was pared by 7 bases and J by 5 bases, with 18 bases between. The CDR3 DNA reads TGTGCCAGCATTCGGTGGGGCGGAGGGGACAATGAGCAGTTCTTC. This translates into CASIRWGGGDNEQFF.

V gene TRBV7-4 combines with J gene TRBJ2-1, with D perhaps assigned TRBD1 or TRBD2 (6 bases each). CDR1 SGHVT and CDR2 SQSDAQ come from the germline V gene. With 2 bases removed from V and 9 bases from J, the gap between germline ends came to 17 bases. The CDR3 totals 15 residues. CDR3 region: CASSLQGKGGTEQFF. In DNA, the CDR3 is TGTGCCAGCAGCTTACAGGGTAAGGGGGGCACTGAGCAGTTCTTC.

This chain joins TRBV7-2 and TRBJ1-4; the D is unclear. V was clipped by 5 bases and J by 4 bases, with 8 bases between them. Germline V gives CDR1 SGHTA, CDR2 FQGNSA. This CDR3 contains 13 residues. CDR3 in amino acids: CASSLPSNEKLFF. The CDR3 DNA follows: TGTGCCAGCAGCCTGCCTAGTAATGAAAAACTGTTTTTT.

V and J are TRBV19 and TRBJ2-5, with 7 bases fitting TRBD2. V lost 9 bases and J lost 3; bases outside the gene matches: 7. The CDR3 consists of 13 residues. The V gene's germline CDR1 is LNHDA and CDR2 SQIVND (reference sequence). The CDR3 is CASTRGEKETQYF. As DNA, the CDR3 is TGTGCCAGCACCCGGGGGGAGAAAGAGACCCAGTACTTC.

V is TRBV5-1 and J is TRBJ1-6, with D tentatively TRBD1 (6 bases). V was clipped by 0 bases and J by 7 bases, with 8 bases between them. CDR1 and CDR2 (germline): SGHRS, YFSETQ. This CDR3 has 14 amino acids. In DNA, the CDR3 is TGCGCCAGCAGCTTGGAGACAGGCAATTCACCCCTCCACTTT. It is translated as CASSLETGNSPLHF. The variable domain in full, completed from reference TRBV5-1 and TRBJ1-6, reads KAGVTQTPRYLIKTRGQQVTLSCSPISGHRSVSWYQQTPGQGLQFLFEYFSETQRNKGNFPGRFSGRQFSNSRSEMNVSTLELGDSALYLCASSLETGNSPLHFGNGTRLTVT.

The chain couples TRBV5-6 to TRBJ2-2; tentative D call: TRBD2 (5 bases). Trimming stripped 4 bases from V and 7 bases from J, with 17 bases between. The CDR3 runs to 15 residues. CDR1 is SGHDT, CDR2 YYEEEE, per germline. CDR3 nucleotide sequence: TGTGCCAGCAGCCGGCCGGACTCCGAACACGGGGAGCTGTTTTTT. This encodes CASSRPDSEHGELFF. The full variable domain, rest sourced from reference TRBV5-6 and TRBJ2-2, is DAGVTQSPTHLIKTRGQQVTLRCSPKSGHDTVSWYQQALGQGPQFIFQYYEEEERQRGNFPDRFSGHQFPNYSSELNVNALLLGDSALYLCASSRPDSEHGELFFGEGSRLTVL.

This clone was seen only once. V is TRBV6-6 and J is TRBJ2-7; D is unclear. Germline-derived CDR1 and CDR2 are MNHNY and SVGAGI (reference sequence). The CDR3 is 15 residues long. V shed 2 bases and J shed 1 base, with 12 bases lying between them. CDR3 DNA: TGTGCCAGCAGTTACGGAGCTTTACAATCCTACGAGCAGTACTTC. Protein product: CASSYGALQSYEQYF.

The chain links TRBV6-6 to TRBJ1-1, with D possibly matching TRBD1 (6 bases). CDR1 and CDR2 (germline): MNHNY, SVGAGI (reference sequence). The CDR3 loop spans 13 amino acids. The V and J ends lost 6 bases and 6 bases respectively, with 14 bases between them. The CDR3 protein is CASSLAGVAEAFF. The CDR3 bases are TGTGCCAGCAGCTTAGCAGGGGTCGCTGAAGCTTTCTTT.